The 2 T cell receptor beta chains given below trace back to one sample, sequenced in a study of technical replicates of blood from a handful of donors. The assay was immunoSEQ multiplex PCR, and TCRdb's table has in-frame clones only and misses some. The sample consists of 75,000 to 100,000 clones, about 95% of them appearing once. Sequencing was performed on T cells isolated from PBMCs. These receptors came from a human donor in good health.

The rearrangement links TRBV28 to TRBJ2-2, with 13 bases that match TRBD2. Germline V lookup: CDR1 MDHEN, CDR2 SYDVKM. The CDR3 runs to 16 residues. The ends lost 10 bases at V and 7 bases at J; junction bases unmatched: 12. The CDR3 spells CATILAGGPKGGELFF. The CDR3 nucleotides read TGTGCCACCATACTAGCGGGAGGGCCAAAGGGCGGGGAGCTGTTTTTT.

V is TRBV4-3 and J is TRBJ2-5; D possibly corresponds to TRBD2 (6 bases). The CDR3 runs to 16 residues. Germline CDR1 LGHNA, CDR2 YSLEER. The V end lost 0 bases, the J end lost 1 base, and 12 bases lay between the germline ends. The CDR3 nucleotides read TGCGCCAGCAGCCAAGATTATCGGGAGCTCCAAGAGACCCAGTACTTC. It specifies CASSQDYRELQETQYF.